This T cell receptor (beta chain) was recorded in a study of cytomegalovirus exposure and HLA in healthy donors. The study's findings and limits: Per a later analysis, under 20,000 TCR beta sequences showed association with HLA alleles at 0.05 false discovery rate.

The PCR was carried out with 60 Vbeta primers and 13 Jbeta primers. Some clones are missing from TCRdb's copy, which holds only in-frame ones; the method was immunoSEQ multiplex PCR. The sample records some 120,000 clones, roughly 9% being singletons. These donors, healthy bone marrow donors, were studied. As for this clone: Its target is unknown.

V shed 3 bases, J shed 2 bases, and the junction held 11 bases outside the gene matches. CDR3 length: 17 residues. From germline, CDR1 is SGHTS and CDR2 YDEGEE. The sequence came from a woman aged 40 to 50 in good health and CMV-seropositive. The sequenced sample was PBMCs. This rearrangement joins TRBV5-8 to TRBJ2-3; 8 bases match TRBD2. CDR3 region: CASSYRGGLQSTDTQYF. CDR3 sequence (DNA): TGTGCCAGCAGCTACCGCGGGGGGCTCCAGTCCACAGATACGCAGTATTTT.